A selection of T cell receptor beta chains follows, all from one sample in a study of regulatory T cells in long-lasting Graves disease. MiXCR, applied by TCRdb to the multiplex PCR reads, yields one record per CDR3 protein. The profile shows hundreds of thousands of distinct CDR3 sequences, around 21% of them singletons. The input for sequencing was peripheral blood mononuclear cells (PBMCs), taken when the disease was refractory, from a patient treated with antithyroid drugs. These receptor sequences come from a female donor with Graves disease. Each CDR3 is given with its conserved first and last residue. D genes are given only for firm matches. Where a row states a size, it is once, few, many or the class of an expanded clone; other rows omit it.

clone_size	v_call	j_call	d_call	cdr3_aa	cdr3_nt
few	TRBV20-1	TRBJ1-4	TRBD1	CSARRTGAIEKLFF	TGCAGTGCTCGCCGCACAGGGGCTATTGAAAAACTGTTTTTT
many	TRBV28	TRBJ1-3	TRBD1	CASSRTGTGLSFAGNTIYF	TGTGCCAGCAGCCGCACCGGGACAGGGCTCTCCTTCGCTGGAAACACCATATATTTT
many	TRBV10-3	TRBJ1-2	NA	CAISGPAGGYTF	TGTGCCATCAGTGGGCCGGCGGGCGGCTACACCTTC
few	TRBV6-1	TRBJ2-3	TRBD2	CASRPGLAGTDTQYF	TGTGCCAGCAGGCCGGGACTAGCGGGCACAGATACGCAGTATTTT
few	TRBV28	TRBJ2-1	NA	CAGSSPSDSRSYNEQFF	TGTGCCGGCAGTTCGCCCTCGGACAGCCGATCCTACAATGAGCAGTTCTTC
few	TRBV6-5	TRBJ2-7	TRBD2	CASSYGTSGFPEQYF	TGTGCCAGCAGTTACGGGACTAGCGGTTTTCCCGAGCAGTACTTC
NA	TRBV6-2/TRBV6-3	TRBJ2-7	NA	CASSYSPPRVNEQYF	TGTGCCAGCAGTTACTCTCCTCCTAGAGTGAACGAGCAGTACTTC
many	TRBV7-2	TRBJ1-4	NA	CASSQSVGRGEKLFF	TGTGCCAGCAGCCAATCGGTGGGGCGTGGTGAAAAACTGTTTTTT
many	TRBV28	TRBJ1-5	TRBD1	CASSLILGQGGNQPQHF	TGTGCCAGCAGTTTGATCCTCGGACAGGGTGGCAATCAGCCCCAGCATTTT
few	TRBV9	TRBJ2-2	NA	CASSVIGGELFF	TGTGCCAGCAGCGTAATAGGCGGGGAGCTGTTTTTT
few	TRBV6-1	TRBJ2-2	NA	CASRRGKAGELFF	TGTGCCAGCAGAAGGGGTAAAGCCGGGGAGCTGTTTTTT
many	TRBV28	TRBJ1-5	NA	CASRLHWGSNQPQHF	TGTGCCAGCAGATTGCATTGGGGTAGCAATCAGCCCCAGCATTTT
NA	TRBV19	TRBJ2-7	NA	CASSTLEGYEQYF	TGTGCCAGTAGCACGTTAGAGGGTTACGAGCAGTACTTC
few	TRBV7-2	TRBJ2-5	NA	CASSSPGEAEETQYF	TGTGCCAGCAGCTCTCCTGGGGAGGCAGAGGAGACCCAGTACTTC
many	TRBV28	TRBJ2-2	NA	CASSSSVGELFF	TGTGCCAGCAGCTCGAGTGTCGGGGAGCTGTTTTTT
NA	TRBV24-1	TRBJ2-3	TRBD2	CATSDGGTSGTLDSTDTQYF	TGTGCCACCAGTGATGGGGGGACTAGCGGGACCTTGGACAGCACAGATACGCAGTATTTT
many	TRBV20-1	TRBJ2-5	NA	CSARGRREETQYF	TGCAGTGCTAGAGGACGAAGGGAAGAGACCCAGTACTTC
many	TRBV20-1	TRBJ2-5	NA	CSARAHQGLGETQYF	TGCAGTGCTAGAGCTCACCAGGGGCTTGGAGAGACCCAGTACTTC
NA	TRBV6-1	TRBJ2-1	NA	CASTRSAYNEQFF	TGTGCCAGCACCAGAAGCGCCTACAATGAGCAGTTCTTC
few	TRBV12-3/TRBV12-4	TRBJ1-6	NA	CASSLEGGHNSPLHF	TGTGCCAGCAGTTTGGAGGGAGGTCATAATTCACCCCTCCACTTT
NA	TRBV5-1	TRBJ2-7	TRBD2	CASRKTSGETYEQYF	TGCGCCAGCCGGAAGACTAGCGGGGAAACCTACGAGCAGTACTTC
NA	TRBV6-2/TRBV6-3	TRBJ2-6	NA	CASRDRPTGANVLTF	TGTGCCAGCAGGGACCGTCCCACTGGGGCCAACGTCCTGACTTTC
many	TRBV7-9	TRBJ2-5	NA	CASSFLQNQETQYF	TGTGCCAGCAGCTTCCTACAGAACCAAGAGACCCAGTACTTC
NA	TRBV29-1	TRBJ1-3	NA	CSVAFDSGNTIYF	TGCAGCGTTGCGTTCGACTCTGGAAACACCATATATTTT
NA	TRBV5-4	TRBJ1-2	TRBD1	CASSLTGVNYGYTF	TGTGCCAGCAGCTTGACAGGGGTGAACTATGGCTACACCTTC
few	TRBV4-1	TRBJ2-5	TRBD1	CASSQPGQGVGETQYF	TGCGCCAGCAGCCAACCGGGACAGGGAGTAGGGGAGACCCAGTACTTC
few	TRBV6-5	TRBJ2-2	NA	CASSYWDAPGELFF	TGTGCCAGCAGTTACTGGGACGCCCCGGGGGAGCTGTTTTTT
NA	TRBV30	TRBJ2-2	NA	CAWSGLGPTGELFF	TGTGCCTGGAGTGGGCTGGGGCCCACCGGGGAGCTGTTTTTT
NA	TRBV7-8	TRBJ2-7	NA	CASSETGVPYEQYF	TGTGCCAGCAGCGAGACTGGGGTGCCCTACGAGCAGTACTTC
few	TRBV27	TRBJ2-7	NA	CASSLSGGFSYEQYF	TGTGCCAGCAGTTTATCTGGGGGGTTCTCCTACGAGCAGTACTTC
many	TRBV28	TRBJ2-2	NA	CASSFLQDRPGELFF	TGTGCCAGCAGTTTTTTGCAGGATCGGCCCGGGGAGCTGTTTTTT
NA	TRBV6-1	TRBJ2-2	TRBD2	CASRRTSGSMNTGELFF	TGTGCCAGCAGACGGACTAGCGGGAGCATGAACACCGGGGAGCTGTTTTTT
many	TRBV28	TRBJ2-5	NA	CASRPPQGWETQYF	TGTGCCAGCAGACCACCACAGGGTTGGGAGACCCAGTACTTC
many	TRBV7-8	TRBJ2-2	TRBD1	CASSLALPGQGPNTGELFF	TGTGCCAGCAGCTTAGCGCTCCCGGGACAGGGGCCGAACACCGGGGAGCTGTTTTTT
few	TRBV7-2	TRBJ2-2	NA	CASSLTGVDWVAGELFF	TGTGCCAGCAGCTTAACTGGGGTCGATTGGGTGGCCGGGGAGCTGTTTTTT
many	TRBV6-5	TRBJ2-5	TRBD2	CASSYSGGETQYF	TGTGCCAGCAGCTATAGCGGGGGAGAGACCCAGTACTTC
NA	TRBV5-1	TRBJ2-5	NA	CASSLAGPRRETQYF	TGCGCCAGCAGTTTGGCAGGTCCACGAAGAGAGACCCAGTACTTC
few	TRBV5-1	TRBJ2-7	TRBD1	CASSLAPQGALYEQYF	TGCGCCAGCAGCTTGGCGCCGCAGGGGGCCCTTTACGAGCAGTACTTC
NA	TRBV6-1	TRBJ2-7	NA	CASSTEGFFSYEQYF	TGTGCCAGCAGTACCGAAGGGTTCTTCTCCTACGAGCAGTACTTC
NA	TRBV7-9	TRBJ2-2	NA	CASSPSGLTGELFF	TGTGCCAGCAGCCCGTCGGGGCTGACCGGGGAGCTGTTTTTT
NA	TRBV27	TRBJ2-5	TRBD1	CASSPGDRGYETQYF	TGTGCCAGCAGTCCCGGGGACAGGGGATACGAGACCCAGTACTTC
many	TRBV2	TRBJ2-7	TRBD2	CASSDEGGPHEQYF	TGTGCCAGCAGTGACGAGGGAGGGCCTCACGAGCAGTACTTC
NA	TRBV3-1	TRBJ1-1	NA	CASSQHGANTEAFF	TGTGCCAGCAGCCAACACGGAGCAAACACTGAAGCTTTCTTT
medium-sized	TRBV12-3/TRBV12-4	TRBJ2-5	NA	CASSLGETQYF	TGTGCCAGCAGCTTGGGGGAGACCCAGTACTTC
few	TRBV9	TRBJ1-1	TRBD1	CASSHRGTLGTEAFF	TGTGCCAGCAGCCACAGGGGAACTTTGGGCACTGAAGCTTTCTTT
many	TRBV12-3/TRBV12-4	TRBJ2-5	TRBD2	CASRQKAGDVGQETQYF	TGTGCCAGCAGGCAAAAAGCGGGAGACGTAGGTCAAGAGACCCAGTACTTC
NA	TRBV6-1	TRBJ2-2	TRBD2	CASRLAFFTGELFF	TGTGCCAGCAGACTAGCGTTTTTCACCGGGGAGCTGTTTTTT
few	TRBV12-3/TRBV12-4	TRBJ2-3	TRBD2	CATMGLAGYDTQYF	TGTGCCACGATGGGACTAGCGGGATACGATACGCAGTATTTT